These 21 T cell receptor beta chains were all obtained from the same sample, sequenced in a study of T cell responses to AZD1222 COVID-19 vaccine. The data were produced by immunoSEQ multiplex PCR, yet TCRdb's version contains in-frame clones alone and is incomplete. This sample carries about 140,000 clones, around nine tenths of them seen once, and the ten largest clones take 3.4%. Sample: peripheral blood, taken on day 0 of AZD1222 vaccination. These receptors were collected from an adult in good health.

The CDR3: CASSPNVDSYNEQFF. The DNA for the CDR3 is TGTGCCAGCTCACCAAACGTCGACAGCTACAATGAGCAGTTCTTC. This sequence joins TRBV18 and TRBJ2-1; tentatively, D is TRBD1 (5 bases). The CDR3 runs 15 residues. V was pared by 2 bases and J by 3 bases, with 11 bases between. The germline gives CDR1 KGHSH, CDR2 LQKENI. The full variable domain, its missing parts supplied by reference TRBV18 and TRBJ2-1, is NAGVMQNPRHLVRRRGQEARLRCSPMKGHSHVYWYRQLPEEGLKFMVYLQKENIIDESGMPKERFSAEFPKEGPSILRIQQVVRGDSAAYFCASSPNVDSYNEQFFGPGTRLTVL.

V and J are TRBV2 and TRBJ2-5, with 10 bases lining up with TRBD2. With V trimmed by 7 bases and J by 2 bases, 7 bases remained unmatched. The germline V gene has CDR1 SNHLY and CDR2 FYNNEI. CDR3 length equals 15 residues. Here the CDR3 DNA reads TGTGCCAGCAAGCTTGCTAGCGGGAGACAAGAGACCCAGTACTTC. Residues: CASKLASGRQETQYF.

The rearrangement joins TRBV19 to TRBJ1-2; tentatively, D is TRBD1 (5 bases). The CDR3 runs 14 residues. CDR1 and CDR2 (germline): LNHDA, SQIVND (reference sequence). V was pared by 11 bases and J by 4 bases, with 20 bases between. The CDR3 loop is CAGSTAPTGYGYTF. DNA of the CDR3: TGTGCCGGTTCGACAGCTCCCACGGGCTATGGCTACACCTTC.

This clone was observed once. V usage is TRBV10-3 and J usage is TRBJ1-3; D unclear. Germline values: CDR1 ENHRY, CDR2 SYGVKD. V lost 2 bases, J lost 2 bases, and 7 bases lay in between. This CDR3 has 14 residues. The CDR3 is CAISEAAAGNTIYF. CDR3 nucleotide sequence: TGTGCCATCAGTGAGGCGGCGGCTGGAAACACCATATATTTT.

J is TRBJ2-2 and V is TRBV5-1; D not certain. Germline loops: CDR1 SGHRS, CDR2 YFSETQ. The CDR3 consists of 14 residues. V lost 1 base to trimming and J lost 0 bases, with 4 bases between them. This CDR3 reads CASSLNSNTGELFF. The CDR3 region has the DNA TGCGCCAGCAGCTTGAACTCGAACACCGGGGAGCTGTTTTTT.

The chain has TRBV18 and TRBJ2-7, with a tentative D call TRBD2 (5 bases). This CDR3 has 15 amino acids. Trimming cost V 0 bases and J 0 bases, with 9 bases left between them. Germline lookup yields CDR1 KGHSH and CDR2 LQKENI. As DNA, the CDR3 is TGTGCCAGCTCACCACCGGGAAGCGGCTCCTACGAGCAGTACTTC. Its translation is CASSPPGSGSYEQYF.

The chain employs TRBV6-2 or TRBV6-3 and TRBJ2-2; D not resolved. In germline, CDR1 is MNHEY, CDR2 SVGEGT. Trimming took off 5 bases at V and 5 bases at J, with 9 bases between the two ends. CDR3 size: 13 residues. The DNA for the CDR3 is TGTGCCAGCAGTCCGACATGGACCGGGGAGCTGTTTTTT. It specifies CASSPTWTGELFF.

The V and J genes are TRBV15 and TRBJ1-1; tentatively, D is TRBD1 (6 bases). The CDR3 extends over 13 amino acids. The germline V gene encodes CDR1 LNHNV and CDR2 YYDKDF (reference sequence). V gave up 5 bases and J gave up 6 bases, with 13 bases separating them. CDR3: CATSGLQGPEAFF. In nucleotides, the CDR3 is TGTGCCACCAGCGGGTTACAGGGCCCTGAAGCTTTCTTT.

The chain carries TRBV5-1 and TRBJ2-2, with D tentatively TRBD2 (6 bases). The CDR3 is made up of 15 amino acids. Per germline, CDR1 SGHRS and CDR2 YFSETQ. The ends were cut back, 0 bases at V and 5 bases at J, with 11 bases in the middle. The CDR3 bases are TGCGCCAGCAGCTTGGACGGGAGTGGAACCGGGGAGCTGTTTTTT. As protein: CASSLDGSGTGELFF.

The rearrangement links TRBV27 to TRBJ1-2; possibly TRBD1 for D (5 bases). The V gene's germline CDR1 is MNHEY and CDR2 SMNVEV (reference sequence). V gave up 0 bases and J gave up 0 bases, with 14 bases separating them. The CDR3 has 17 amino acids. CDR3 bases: TGTGCCAGCAGTTTATCGCCGGGGACCGCGGCTAACTATGGCTACACCTTC. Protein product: CASSLSPGTAANYGYTF.

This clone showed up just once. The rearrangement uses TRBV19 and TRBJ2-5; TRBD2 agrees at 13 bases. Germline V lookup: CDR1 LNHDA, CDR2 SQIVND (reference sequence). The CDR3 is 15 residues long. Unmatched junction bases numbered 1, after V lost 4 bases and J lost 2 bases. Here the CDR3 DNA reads TGTGCCAGTAGTAGACTAGCGGGGGGACAAGAGACCCAGTACTTC. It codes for CASSRLAGGQETQYF.

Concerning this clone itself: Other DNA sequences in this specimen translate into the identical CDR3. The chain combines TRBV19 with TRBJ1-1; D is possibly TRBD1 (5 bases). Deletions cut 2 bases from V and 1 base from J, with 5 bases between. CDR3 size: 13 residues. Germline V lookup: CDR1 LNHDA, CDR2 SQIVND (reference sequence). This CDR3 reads CASSIRGNTEAFF. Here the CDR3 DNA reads TGTGCCAGTAGTATAAGGGGGAACACTGAAGCTTTCTTT.

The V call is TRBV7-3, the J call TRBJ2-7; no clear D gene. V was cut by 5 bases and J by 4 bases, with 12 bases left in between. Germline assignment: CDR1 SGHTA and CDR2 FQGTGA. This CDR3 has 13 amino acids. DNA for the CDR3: TGTGCCAGCAGCCAGGACCCCAATTACGAGCAGTACTTC. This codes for CASSQDPNYEQYF.

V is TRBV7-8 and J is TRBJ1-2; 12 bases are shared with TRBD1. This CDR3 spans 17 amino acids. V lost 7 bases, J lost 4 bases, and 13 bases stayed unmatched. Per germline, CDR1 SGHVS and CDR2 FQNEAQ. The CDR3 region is CASTLAGQGAGSYGYTF. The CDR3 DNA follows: TGTGCCAGCACCCTAGCGGGACAGGGGGCAGGTAGCTATGGCTACACCTTC. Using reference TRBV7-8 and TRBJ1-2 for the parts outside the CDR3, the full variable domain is GAGVSQSPRYKVAKRGQDVALRCDPISGHVSLFWYQQALGQGPEFLTYFQNEAQLDKSGLPSDRFFAERPEGSVSTLKIQRTQQEDSAVYLCASTLAGQGAGSYGYTFGSGTRLTVV.

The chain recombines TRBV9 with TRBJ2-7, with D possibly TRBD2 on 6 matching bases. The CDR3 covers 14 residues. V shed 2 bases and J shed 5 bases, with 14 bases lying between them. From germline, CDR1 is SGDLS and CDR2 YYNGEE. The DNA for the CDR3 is TGTGCCAGCAGCGTGGGAGGTAACCTCGACGAGCAGTACTTC. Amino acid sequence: CASSVGGNLDEQYF.

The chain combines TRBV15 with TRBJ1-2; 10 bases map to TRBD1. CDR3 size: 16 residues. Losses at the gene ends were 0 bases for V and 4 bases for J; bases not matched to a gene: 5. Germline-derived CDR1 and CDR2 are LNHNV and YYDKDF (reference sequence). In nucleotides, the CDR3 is TGTGCCACCAGCAGAGACGGGACAGGGGCCTTCTATGGCTACACCTTC. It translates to CATSRDGTGAFYGYTF.

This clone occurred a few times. The CDR3 here is CASSLSEGLEQYF. Written as DNA, the CDR3 is TGTGCCAGCAGTTTATCGGAGGGACTCGAGCAGTACTTC. The genes are TRBV27 and TRBJ2-7; a possible D gene is TRBD2 (6 bases). CDR3 length: 13 residues. The V and J ends lost 0 bases and 6 bases respectively, with 9 bases between them. Germline assignment: CDR1 MNHEY and CDR2 SMNVEV (reference sequence).

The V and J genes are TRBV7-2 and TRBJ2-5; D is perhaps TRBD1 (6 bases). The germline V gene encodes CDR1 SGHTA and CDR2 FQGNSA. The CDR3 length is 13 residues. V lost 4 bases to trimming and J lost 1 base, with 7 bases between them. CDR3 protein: CASSWDIQETQYF. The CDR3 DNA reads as TGTGCCAGCAGCTGGGACATCCAAGAGACCCAGTACTTC.

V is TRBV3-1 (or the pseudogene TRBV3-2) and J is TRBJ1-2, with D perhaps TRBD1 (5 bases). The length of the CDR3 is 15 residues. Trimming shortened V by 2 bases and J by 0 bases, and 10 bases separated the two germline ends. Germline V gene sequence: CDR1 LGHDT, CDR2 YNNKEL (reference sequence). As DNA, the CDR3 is TGTGCCAGCAGCCAATCTTCAGGGTCTAACTATGGCTACACCTTC. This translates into CASSQSSGSNYGYTF.

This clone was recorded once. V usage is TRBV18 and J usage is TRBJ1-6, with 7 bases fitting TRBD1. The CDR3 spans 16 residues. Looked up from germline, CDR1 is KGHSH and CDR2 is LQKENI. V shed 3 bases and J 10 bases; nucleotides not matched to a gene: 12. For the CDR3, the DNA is TGTGCCAGCTCACCTGCGACAGGGAGCTTTCCCTCACCCCTCCACTTT. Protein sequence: CASSPATGSFPSPLHF.

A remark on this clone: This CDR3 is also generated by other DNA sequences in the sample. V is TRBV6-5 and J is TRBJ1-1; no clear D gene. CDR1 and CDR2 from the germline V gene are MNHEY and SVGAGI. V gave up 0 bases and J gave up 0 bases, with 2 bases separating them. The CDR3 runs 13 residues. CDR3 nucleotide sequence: TGTGCCAGCAGTTACTCATTGAACACTGAAGCTTTCTTT. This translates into CASSYSLNTEAFF.